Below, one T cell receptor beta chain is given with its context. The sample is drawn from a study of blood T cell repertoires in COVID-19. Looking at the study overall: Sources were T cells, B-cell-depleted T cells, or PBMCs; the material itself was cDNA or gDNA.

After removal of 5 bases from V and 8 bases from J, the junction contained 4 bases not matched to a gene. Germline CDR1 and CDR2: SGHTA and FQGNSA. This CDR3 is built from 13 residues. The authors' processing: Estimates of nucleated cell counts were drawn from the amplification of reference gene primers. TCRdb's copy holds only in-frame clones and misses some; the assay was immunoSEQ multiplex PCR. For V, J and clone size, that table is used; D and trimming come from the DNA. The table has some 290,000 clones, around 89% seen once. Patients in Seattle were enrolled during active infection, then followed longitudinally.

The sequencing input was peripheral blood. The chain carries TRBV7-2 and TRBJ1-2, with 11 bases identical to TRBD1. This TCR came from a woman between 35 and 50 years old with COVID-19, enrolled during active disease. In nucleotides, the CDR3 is TGTGCCAGCAGCCGGGACAGGGGGAGCGGCTACACCTTC. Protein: CASSRDRGSGYTF.